The 4 T cell receptor beta chains reported below all come from one sample, sequenced in a study of blood T cell repertoires in COVID-19. Method: immunoSEQ multiplex PCR; TCRdb's copy keeps in-frame clones and lacks some. The sample gives 150,000 to 200,000 clones, more than 70% of which show up once; 5% to 6.5% is in the top ten. The sequenced material came from peripheral blood. The receptors shown here come from a man aged 35-49 years with active or convalescent COVID-19.

The chain couples TRBV10-3 to TRBJ2-2, with 9 bases lining up with TRBD2. The CDR3 runs to 14 residues. Germline V gene lookup returns CDR1 ENHRY and CDR2 SYGVKD. V was clipped by 9 bases and J by 3 bases; unmatched bases: 5. This chain's CDR3 is CAMTTSGDTGELFF. For the CDR3, the DNA is TGTGCCATGACGACTAGCGGAGACACCGGGGAGCTGTTTTTT.

J is TRBJ2-7 and V is TRBV6-1; tentative D call: TRBD1 (5 bases). The germline V gene encodes CDR1 MNHNS and CDR2 SASEGT. The V and J ends lost 2 bases and 0 bases respectively, with 11 bases between them. CDR3 length: 15 amino acids. The CDR3 nucleotides are TGTGCCAGCAGTGAATGGACACGAAGCTCCTACGAGCAGTACTTC. This sequence encodes CASSEWTRSSYEQYF.

The chain joins TRBV12-3 or TRBV12-4 to TRBJ1-1; D is uncertain. V shed 2 bases and J shed 1 base, with 5 bases lying between them. CDR3 length: 13 residues. The CDR3 region has the DNA TGTGCCAGCAGTTTAAACGGGAACACTGAAGCTTTCTTT. As protein: CASSLNGNTEAFF.

The chain is built from TRBV5-1 and TRBJ2-1; 15 bases are a match to TRBD2. Germline CDR1 reads SGHRS; CDR2 reads YFSETQ. The CDR3 covers 16 residues. Trimming removed 4 bases from V and 9 bases from J; junction bases left unmatched: 8. The CDR3 DNA is TGCGCCAGCAGCCCTGGCGGGACTAGCGGGAGGATTGAGCAGTTCTTC. Translated: CASSPGGTSGRIEQFF.